A single sample is the source of the 22 T cell receptor beta chains below, sequenced in a study of T-cell memory formation after mild COVID-19. TCRdb called the 5' RACE reads again in MiXCR, with one record for every CDR3 protein. Here the sample spans approximately 480,000 distinct CDR3 sequences, around a sixth being singletons. Sequencing was done on a sample of PBMCs or a T cell subset sorted from them (not recorded which). These receptors all stem from an adult woman who had mild COVID-19 (a few samples of this study predate the infection). Cell type and time point are not known.

The gene calls are TRBV2 and TRBJ2-2; 14 nucleotides agree with TRBD2. V lost 5 bases to trimming and J lost 2 bases; unmatched junction nucleotides: 4. The CDR3 totals 17 residues. Germline V lookup: CDR1 SNHLY, CDR2 FYNNEI. CDR3 loop: CASSSTSGRENTGELFF. In nucleotides, the CDR3 is TGTGCCAGCAGTTCGACTAGCGGGAGGGAAAACACCGGGGAGCTGTTTTTT.

The chain joins TRBV20-1 to TRBJ2-2, with TRBD2 matching 8 bases. CDR1 and CDR2 from the germline V gene are DFQATT and SNEGSKA (reference sequence). The trim removed 5 bases at V and 6 bases at J, leaving 5 bases unmatched. CDR3 size: 13 residues. In DNA, the CDR3 is TGCAGTGCTTCGGGACTAGTGGCCGGGGAGCTGTTTTTT. Encoded protein: CSASGLVAGELFF.

The chain uses TRBV10-3 and TRBJ2-3; tentatively, D is TRBD1 (5 bases). The V gene's germline CDR1 is ENHRY and CDR2 SYGVKD. V gave up 4 bases and J gave up 4 bases, with 12 bases separating them. The CDR3 is 14 residues long. The chain's CDR3 is CAISARAGADTQYF. In nucleotides, the CDR3 is TGTGCCATCAGTGCCAGGGCTGGCGCAGATACGCAGTATTTT.

The V call is TRBV9, the J call TRBJ2-7, with 12 bases lining up with TRBD1. After removal of 1 base from V and 2 bases from J, the junction contained 4 bases not matched to a gene. This CDR3 spans 16 amino acids. Germline assignment: CDR1 SGDLS and CDR2 YYNGEE. This CDR3 is CASSVSGQGAPYEQYF. The CDR3 coding sequence is TGTGCCAGCAGCGTATCGGGACAGGGGGCCCCCTACGAGCAGTACTTC.

The chain joins TRBV7-2 to TRBJ2-1; 8 bases match TRBD2. The J segment lost 7 bases and the V segment lost 1 base, leaving 9 bases of the junction unmatched. Germline V lookup: CDR1 SGHTA, CDR2 FQGNSA. The CDR3 contains 16 residues. The CDR3 coding sequence is TGTGCCAGCAGCTTAGACACTAGCGGCTTGATAAATGAGCAGTTCTTC. Translated: CASSLDTSGLINEQFF.

CDR3 bases: TGTGCCAGCAAAGGACTAGCGTTAACTCAAGAGACCCAGTACTTC. Translation gives CASKGLALTQETQYF. The chain links TRBV2 to TRBJ2-5; 9 bases are a match to TRBD2. V lost 7 bases to trimming and J lost 2 bases; unmatched junction nucleotides: 8. The CDR3 extends over 15 amino acids. CDR1 is SNHLY and CDR2 is FYNNEI in the germline V gene.

The chain carries TRBV6-1 and TRBJ1-1; TRBD1 matches 11 bases. CDR3 size: 17 residues. The V gene end was trimmed by 5 bases and the J gene end by 3 bases; junction bases not matched to a gene: 11. Germline-derived CDR1 and CDR2 are MNHNS and SASEGT. This CDR3 is CASSPRTGGRLHTEAFF. The CDR3 bases are TGTGCCAGCAGTCCCCGGACAGGGGGCCGCCTGCACACTGAAGCTTTCTTT.

This clonotype was recorded a few times. The J gene is TRBJ2-7, the V gene TRBV5-1; possibly TRBD2 for D (6 bases). Germline CDR1 is SGHRS and CDR2 is YFSETQ. The germline V and J ends were trimmed by 4 bases and 6 bases, with 17 bases remaining between them. This CDR3 region has 14 residues. DNA of the CDR3: TGCGCCAGCAGCATACGACTGGAAGCGGGCGAGCAGTACTTC. Translating gives CASSIRLEAGEQYF.

The rearrangement joins TRBV4-3 to TRBJ2-1, with 8 bases lining up with TRBD2. CDR1 LGHNA and CDR2 YSLEER come from the germline V gene. There are 21 residues in the CDR3. Trimming cost V 0 bases and J 7 bases; bases outside gene matches: 23. CDR3 sequence: CASSQDLASGLSVGLWNEQFF. In DNA form, the CDR3 reads TGCGCCAGCAGCCAAGATCTTGCTAGCGGGTTATCTGTAGGGTTGTGGAATGAGCAGTTCTTC.

The chain carries TRBV24-1 and TRBJ1-5; 10 bases map to TRBD1. The CDR3 consists of 16 residues. In germline, CDR1 is KGHDR, CDR2 SFDVKD. V dropped 4 bases and J dropped 5; count of bases not matched to a gene: 7. CDR3 nucleotides: TGTGCCACCAGTGACACGGACAGGGGGAACGATCAGCCCCAGCATTTT. It codes for CATSDTDRGNDQPQHF.

This chain links TRBV29-1 with TRBJ2-1, with a weak D call TRBD1 (6 bases). The V gene's germline CDR1 is SQVTM and CDR2 ANQGSEA. V shed 6 bases and J shed 3 bases, with 15 bases lying between them. This CDR3 has 14 amino acids. The CDR3 coding sequence is TGCAGCGTCTCCACAGGGAACTTCTACAATGAGCAGTTCTTC. Protein sequence: CSVSTGNFYNEQFF.

The V gene is TRBV10-3, the J gene TRBJ2-7; TRBD2 might be the D (5 bases). Germline-derived CDR1 and CDR2 are ENHRY and SYGVKD. Trimming took off 0 bases at V and 4 bases at J, with 16 bases between the two ends. There are 16 residues in the CDR3. The DNA of the CDR3 is TGTGCCATCAGTGAGTCTGGCGGTGCCTGGGAGTACGAGCAGTACTTC. This sequence encodes CAISESGGAWEYEQYF.

The rearrangement uses TRBV5-1 and TRBJ2-6, with D maybe TRBD1 (6 bases). The V gene's germline CDR1 is SGHRS and CDR2 YFSETQ. Between the trimmed V and J ends, which lost 4 bases and 0 bases, there was a span of 14 bases. This CDR3 contains 17 residues. The CDR3, as DNA: TGCGCCAGCAGCCCAGAACAGGGCCGCTCTGGGGCCAACGTCCTGACTTTC. This codes for CASSPEQGRSGANVLTF.

The table lists this clonotype with a few counts. V gene TRBV28 combines with J gene TRBJ1-4; D uncertain. The CDR3 is made up of 13 amino acids. Germline V gene data show CDR1 as MDHEN and CDR2 as SYDVKM. Trimming removed 2 bases from V and 8 bases from J, with 9 bases in between. CDR3 protein: CASSLDRVEKLFF. The DNA for the CDR3 is TGTGCCAGCAGTTTAGATAGGGTCGAAAAACTGTTTTTT.

This clonotype was detected only a few times. The chain combines TRBV4-3 with TRBJ1-1; a possible D gene is TRBD1 (6 bases). Germline V gene sequence: CDR1 LGHNA, CDR2 YSLEER. The CDR3 length is 16 residues. V gave up 1 base and J gave up 8 bases, with 20 bases separating them. The CDR3 is CASSQGEGEGGTEAFF. In DNA, the CDR3 is TGCGCCAGCAGCCAAGGAGAAGGAGAAGGGGGTACCGAAGCTTTCTTT.

This clonotype was seen more than once but under ten times. For the CDR3, the DNA is TGTGCCAGCAGCCAGGGACCCTCAGTCCAAGAGACCCAGTACTTC. Its protein product is CASSQGPSVQETQYF. This chain joins TRBV12-3 or TRBV12-4 and TRBJ2-5; TRBD1 or TRBD2 may be the D gene (5 bases each). Trimming stripped 6 bases from V and 1 base from J, with 15 bases between. The CDR3 has 15 amino acids.

The chain employs TRBV15 and TRBJ2-1, with TRBD2 matching 10 bases. The germline gives CDR1 LNHNV, CDR2 YYDKDF (reference sequence). Unmatched junction bases numbered 14, after V lost 0 bases and J lost 6 bases. The CDR3 is 19 residues long. The CDR3 nucleotides are TGTGCCACCAGCAGAGAACCTACTTTGAGCGGGAGGGCATTCAATGAGCAGTTCTTC. Protein sequence: CATSREPTLSGRAFNEQFF. The variable domain in full, with the rest retrieved from reference TRBV15 and TRBJ2-1, is DAMVIQNPRYQVTQFGKPVTLSCSQTLNHNVMYWYQQKSSQAPKLLFHYYDKDFNNEADTPDNFQSRRPNTSFCFLDIRSPGLGDTAMYLCATSREPTLSGRAFNEQFFGPGTRLTVL.

This clonotype came up a few times. This chain joins TRBV18 and TRBJ2-4; D call uncertain. Germline lookup yields CDR1 KGHSH and CDR2 LQKENI. The V gene lost 3 bases and the J gene lost 5 bases, with 8 bases spanning the gap. The CDR3 is made up of 13 amino acids. The CDR3 DNA follows: TGTGCCAGCTCACCGACCGAACAAAACATTCAGTACTTC. This codes for CASSPTEQNIQYF.

The table lists this clonotype with a few counts. The chain is built from TRBV6-1 and TRBJ2-7; TRBD2 agrees at 9 bases. Germline loops: CDR1 MNHNS, CDR2 SASEGT. The CDR3 is 15 amino acids. Trimming cost V 7 bases and J 2 bases; bases outside gene matches: 9. In nucleotides, the CDR3 is TGTGCCAGCACCGGAGGGGCTAGCGGGACCTACGAGCAGTACTTC. Protein product: CASTGGASGTYEQYF.

The V and J genes are TRBV10-3 and TRBJ2-1, with 8 bases that match TRBD2. CDR1 ENHRY and CDR2 SYGVKD come from the germline V gene. The CDR3 loop spans 16 amino acids. V lost 4 bases and J lost 7; bases outside the gene matches: 12. This chain's CDR3 is CAISGIDAGGLNEQFF. In DNA form, the CDR3 reads TGTGCCATCAGTGGAATCGATGCGGGGGGACTGAATGAGCAGTTCTTC.

This clonotype was counted a few times. The chain is built from TRBV6-2 or TRBV6-3 and TRBJ2-7; the match to TRBD2 covers 8 bases. V dropped 7 bases and J dropped 3; count of bases not matched to a gene: 11. The CDR3 has 15 residues. The germline V gene has CDR1 MNHEY and CDR2 SVGEGT. CDR3 coding DNA: TGTGCCAGCACCACTAGCGGAATTGAGGGCTACGAGCAGTACTTC. Translating it yields CASTTSGIEGYEQYF.

A few counts support this clonotype. The chain links TRBV9 to TRBJ2-4; D might be TRBD2 (6 bases). Trimming left V 7 bases short and J 11 bases short, with 16 bases between. Germline V gene sequence: CDR1 SGDLS, CDR2 YYNGEE. The CDR3 covers 12 residues. CDR3 sequence (DNA): TGTGCCAGCCCGCTAGCGAGTCCTCTTCAGTACTTC. Its translation: CASPLASPLQYF.